Sequencing of this T cell receptor (beta chain) was carried out in a study of T cells in localized non-small cell lung cancer. The CDR3 covers 13 residues. Trimming took off 3 bases at V and 0 bases at J, with 5 bases between the two ends. Germline V CDR1 and CDR2: SEHNR, FQNEAQ (reference sequence). Here immunoSEQ multiplex PCR was the method, and the copy in TCRdb shows in-frame clones only, minus some. The sample consists of 130,000 or so clones, roughly 90% of them appearing once. The chain has TRBV7-9 and TRBJ1-1; no definite D call. The receptor was isolated from a female donor of 60 years or more with stage I lung adenocarcinoma. The sequencing here drew on peripheral blood, taken before any cancer treatment. This CDR3 reads CASSFDLNTEAFF. The CDR3 DNA sequence: TGTGCCAGCAGCTTCGACTTGAACACTGAAGCTTTCTTT.